A single sample gave rise to the 28 T cell receptor beta chains below, sequenced in a study of Tregs in tolerant kidney transplant recipients. The table came from immunoSEQ multiplex PCR; TCRdb's copy has only in-frame clones and leaves some out. The data show about 1,000 clones, and the top ten clones hold 39%. Recipients received nonmyeloablative bone marrow transplants from related graft donors, with transient mixed chimerism. This specimen was CD4+ T cells from blood (PBMCs), taken around 14 months after the transplant. Source of these receptors: a human patient who received a combined kidney and bone marrow transplant. Some T cells may have come from the graft donor.

This clone is identified as medium-sized (0.01 to 0.1%) from frequency. The CDR3 end lies 3 residues beyond the end of the read and is filled in from the germline J gene. V usage is TRBV9 and J usage is TRBJ2-3; D is perhaps TRBD2 (7 bases). This CDR3 contains 15 residues. CDR1 SGDLS and CDR2 YYNGEE come from the germline V gene. The V gene lost 0 bases and the J gene lost 4 bases, with 12 bases spanning the gap. CDR3 region: CASSVVGGAADTQYF. The covered CDR3 bases are TGTGCCAGCAGCGTAGTGGGGGGGGCCGCAGATACG.

About this clone: The observed sequence ends 3 residues before the CDR3 terminus, with the missing tail filled in from the germline J gene. V usage is TRBV19 and J usage is TRBJ1-1; the D is unclear. The V and J ends lost 5 bases and 5 bases respectively, with 15 bases between them. The CDR3 has 14 residues. Germline values: CDR1 LNHDA, CDR2 SQIVND (reference sequence). CDR3 DNA, as far as it was read: TGTGCCAGTAGTCTCGGCAATCGGGGAACTGAA. Amino acids: CASSLGNRGTE. The full-length CDR3 reads as CASSLGNRGTEAFF.

About this clone itself: Sequencing ends 3 residues short of the CDR3 end; the germline J gene provides the rest. This chain joins TRBV24-1 and TRBJ1-5; D not resolved. The CDR3 length is 13 residues. V lost 5 bases and J lost 9, with 13 bases in between. Per the germline V gene, CDR1 is KGHDR and CDR2 is SFDVKD. CDR3 sequence reads: CATSGASNVPQHF. The sequenced CDR3 bases are TGTGCCACCAGTGGGGCCTCTAATGTGCCC.

The CDR3 DNA, read in part, is TGTGCCAGCAGCTACTCCGGGACATCGAACACTGAA. Amino acid sequence: CASSYSGTSNTE. The whole CDR3 sequence is CASSYSGTSNTEAFF. The V gene is TRBV7-2, the J gene TRBJ1-1, with D perhaps matching TRBD1 (6 bases). The CDR3 end is not reached by the read, which stops 3 residues before it; the germline J gene fills it in. The CDR3 is 15 amino acids. V was trimmed by 4 bases and J by 1 base, leaving 13 bases between them. Germline CDR1 reads SGHTA; CDR2 reads FQGNSA.

According to its frequency, this clone is large. The read gets to within 3 residues of the CDR3 end, and the germline J gene fills in the rest. The rearrangement uses TRBV5-6 and TRBJ2-7; TRBD2 is a possible D gene (5 bases). Trimming pared 1 base from V and 5 bases from J, leaving 13 bases between. Looked up from germline, CDR1 is SGHDT and CDR2 is YYEEEE. This CDR3 has 14 residues. The CDR3 bases that were read are TGTGCCAGCAGCTTGCCCGGGGAAAACAACGAG. This codes for CASSLPGENNE. The whole CDR3 sequence is CASSLPGENNEQYF.

This clone is identified as medium-sized (0.01 to 0.1%) from frequency. The read gets to within 3 residues of the CDR3 end, and the germline J gene fills in the rest. The V gene is TRBV3-1 (or the pseudogene TRBV3-2), the J gene TRBJ2-7; D is uncertain. V lost 1 base, J lost 0 bases, and 10 bases lay in between. Germline values: CDR1 LGHDT, CDR2 YNNKEL (reference sequence). The CDR3 totals 15 residues. CDR3 loop: CASSQAGSYSYEQYF. CDR3 bases read: TGTGCCAGCAGCCAAGCGGGTTCCTACTCCTACGAG.

On this clone: Sequencing ends 3 residues short of the CDR3 end; the germline J gene provides the rest. V is TRBV3-1 (or the pseudogene TRBV3-2) and J is TRBJ2-3; a weak D match, TRBD2 (5 bases). Germline V gene lookup returns CDR1 LGHDT and CDR2 YNNKEL (reference sequence). The CDR3 sequence is 17 residues long. The V gene lost 4 bases and the J gene lost 0 bases, with 17 bases spanning the gap. Here the CDR3 reads CASSPPRGSPSTDTQYF. The sequenced part of the CDR3 DNA is TGTGCCAGCAGCCCCCCCCGGGGTTCCCCTAGCACAGATACG.

A remark on this clone: The CDR3 end lies 3 residues beyond the end of the read and is filled in from the germline J gene. J is TRBJ2-1 and V is TRBV5-4, with D tentatively TRBD1 (5 bases). V was trimmed by 4 bases and J by 0 bases, leaving 11 bases between them. Germline lookup yields CDR1 SGHNT and CDR2 YYREEE (reference sequence). The CDR3 runs to 15 residues. CDR3 bases read: TGTGCCAGCAGCGCACAGGCGAGCTCCTACAATGAG. This gives the protein CASSAQASSYNE. The full CDR3 protein is CASSAQASSYNEQFF.

Of note for this clone: Coverage ceases 3 residues before the CDR3 finishes, and the germline J gene fills in the end. The chain links TRBV20-1 to TRBJ1-5; D uncertain. V was pared by 3 bases and J by 5 bases, with 8 bases between. Per the germline V gene, CDR1 is DFQATT and CDR2 is SNEGSKA (reference sequence). There are 12 residues in the CDR3. The part of the CDR3 DNA that was read is TGCAGTGCTAGTCCCCCGGATCAGCCC. Translation gives CSASPPDQP. The whole CDR3 protein reads CSASPPDQPQHF.

Note on this clone: The read ends 3 residues early relative to the CDR3; the germline J gene fills the gap. The V gene is TRBV9, the J gene TRBJ2-1; 10 bases align to TRBD2. Per the germline V gene, CDR1 is SGDLS and CDR2 is YYNGEE. V gave up 3 bases and J gave up 2 bases; unmatched junction bases: 2. The CDR3 contains 15 residues. The sequenced CDR3 bases are TGTGCCAGCAGCGCTAGCGGGAGTCCCTACAATGAG. Residues: CASSASGSPYNE. The full CDR3 reads CASSASGSPYNEQFF.

A remark on this clone: Sequencing ends 3 residues short of the CDR3 end; the germline J gene provides the rest. The chain couples TRBV18 to TRBJ1-2; maybe TRBD1 (6 bases). Germline V gene sequence: CDR1 KGHSH, CDR2 LQKENI. This CDR3 contains 16 residues. The covered CDR3 bases are TGTGCCAGCTCACCAATCACAGGGTCTCTCGCTAAGGGC. It yields the protein CASSPITGSLAKG. In full, the CDR3 is CASSPITGSLAKGYTF.

A note on this clone: Read data end 3 residues before the CDR3 end; the end is taken from the germline J gene. This sequence joins TRBV20-1 and TRBJ2-7; tentative D call: TRBD1 (5 bases). The CDR3 length is 15 residues. Trimming cost V 1 base and J 0 bases, with 13 bases left between them. Germline assignment: CDR1 DFQATT and CDR2 SNEGSKA (reference sequence). CDR3 sequence reads: CSARGGMWSSYEQYF. CDR3 DNA (partial): TGCAGTGCTAGAGGGGGCATGTGGAGCTCCTACGAG.

By frequency, this clone is large (0.1 to 1%). The CDR3 extends 3 residues past the end of the read, so its final part is completed from the germline J gene. The chain joins TRBV7-8 to TRBJ2-7; TRBD1 matches 8 bases. The CDR3 has 16 amino acids. In germline, CDR1 is SGHVS, CDR2 FQNEAQ. Germline trimming cut 0 bases from V and 6 bases from J; bases unmatched to any gene: 10. Incomplete CDR3 DNA: TGTGCCAGCAGCTTAGCGCTTTCGGGACAGGAGGGCGAG. The encoded protein is CASSLALSGQEGE. Given in full, the CDR3 is CASSLALSGQEGEQYF.

Comment on this clone: The CDR3 end is not reached by the read, which stops 3 residues before it; the germline J gene fills it in. The chain couples TRBV7-9 to TRBJ2-7; the D is unclear. The ends were cut back, 9 bases at V and 6 bases at J, with 18 bases in the middle. From germline, CDR1 is SEHNR and CDR2 FQNEAQ (reference sequence). The CDR3 totals 13 residues. The covered CDR3 bases are TGTGCCAGTAGTGTGCCCCTTGGCGGCGAG. Its translation is CASSVPLGGE. The CDR3 in its entirety is CASSVPLGGEQYF.

The sequenced part of the CDR3 DNA is TGTGCCACCAGTGACCGCGGGACAGGGGGCACAACTTCCTACGAG. Translation gives CATSDRGTGGTTSYE. The entire CDR3 protein is CATSDRGTGGTTSYEQYF. The chain carries TRBV24-1 and TRBJ2-7, with 12 bases fitting TRBD1. The read halts 3 residues ahead of the CDR3 end, with the missing end drawn from the germline J gene. From germline, CDR1 is KGHDR and CDR2 SFDVKD. Germline trimming cut 4 bases from V and 1 base from J; bases unmatched to any gene: 10. The CDR3 extends over 18 amino acids.

Considering frequency, this clone is large. With the read ending 3 residues before the CDR3 end, the germline J gene is used to fill in that end. V usage is TRBV9 and J usage is TRBJ2-1; weak D call: TRBD2 (5 bases). The CDR3 contains 15 residues. V lost 4 bases and J 4 bases, leaving 15 bases between the germline ends. Germline CDR1 reads SGDLS; CDR2 reads YYNGEE. The CDR3 bases that were read are TGTGCCAGCAGCCCGAACAGAGGGTTATACAATGAG. Its translation: CASSPNRGLYNE. The full CDR3 is CASSPNRGLYNEQFF.

In the case of this clone: The CDR3 end is not reached by the read, which stops 3 residues before it; the germline J gene fills it in. The V gene is TRBV28, the J gene TRBJ2-4, with 9 bases fitting TRBD1. The CDR3 extends over 14 amino acids. The V gene's germline CDR1 is MDHEN and CDR2 SYDVKM. The V and J ends lost 0 bases and 6 bases, in that order; junction bases with no gene match: 0. Partial CDR3 DNA: TGTGCCAGCAGTTTATGGGGACAGGGAAACATT. Its translation: CASSLWGQGNI. In full, the CDR3 reads CASSLWGQGNIQYF.

As concerns this clone: The CDR3 end falls 3 residues outside the read, so it is completed with the germline J gene. This sequence joins TRBV18 and TRBJ2-7; D might be TRBD2 (7 bases). V dropped 3 bases and J dropped 3 bases, with 15 bases sitting between them. Germline V gives CDR1 KGHSH, CDR2 LQKENI. CDR3 length: 15 residues. The CDR3 loop is CASSPRGDTHYEQYF. CDR3 DNA (partial): TGTGCCAGCTCACCCCGGGGGGACACTCACTACGAG.

A remark on this clone: The missing CDR3 end, 3 residues past where the read stops, is filled in from the germline J gene. J is TRBJ2-1 and V is TRBV10-3; 7 nucleotides line up with TRBD2. The V gene end was trimmed by 3 bases and the J gene end by 8 bases; junction bases not matched to a gene: 10. The CDR3 spans 15 residues. The germline gives CDR1 ENHRY, CDR2 SYGVKD. The CDR3 spells CAISDLLSGHYEQFF. CDR3 bases read: TGTGCCATCAGTGATCTCCTTAGCGGGCACTATGAG.

Worth noting for this clone: The read gets to within 3 residues of the CDR3 end, and the germline J gene fills in the rest. The rearrangement joins TRBV10-2 to TRBJ1-1, with TRBD1 matching 7 bases. CDR1 and CDR2 (germline): WSHSY, SAAADI. V shed 3 bases and J 4 bases; nucleotides not matched to a gene: 2. CDR3 length equals 13 residues. CDR3 loop: CASSDAGGTEAFF. Partial CDR3 DNA: TGCGCCAGCAGTGATGCAGGGGGCACTGAA.

Measured by frequency, this clone is medium-sized. With the read ending 3 residues before the CDR3 end, the germline J gene is used to fill in that end. This chain links TRBV11-2 with TRBJ2-7; D is unclear. The CDR3 runs 12 residues. Germline V lookup: CDR1 SGHAT, CDR2 FQNNGV. Trimming cost V 5 bases and J 3 bases, with 8 bases left between them. Partial CDR3 DNA: TGTGCCAGCAGCGGAGACAACTACGAG. This gives the protein CASSGDNYE. The full CDR3 protein is CASSGDNYEQYF.

By frequency, this clone is large (0.1 to 1%). The read is 3 residues too short to cover the CDR3 end, so that end is filled in from the germline J gene. J is TRBJ2-1 and V is TRBV19, with D possibly TRBD2 on 6 matching bases. The CDR3 consists of 13 residues. Germline V lookup: CDR1 LNHDA, CDR2 SQIVND (reference sequence). The V end lost 2 bases, the J end lost 9 bases, and 11 bases lay between the germline ends. The CDR3 loop is CASSIPLGGEQFF. The sequenced CDR3 bases are TGTGCCAGTAGTATACCCCTGGGGGGTGAG.

Note on this clone: With the read ending 3 residues before the CDR3 end, the germline J gene is used to fill in that end. The V gene is TRBV4-1, the J gene TRBJ1-1; D possibly corresponds to TRBD1 (5 bases). CDR1 is MGHRA and CDR2 is YSYEKL in the germline V gene. V lost 4 bases and J lost 6, with 12 bases in between. The CDR3 is made up of 13 amino acids. The CDR3 sequence is CASSLPGAPEAFF. The covered CDR3 bases are TGCGCCAGCAGCCTCCCTGGGGCGCCTGAA.

By frequency, this clone registers medium-sized. This CDR3 reads CASSQGQGETLYNEQFF. The sequenced CDR3 bases are TGTGCCAGCAGCCAAGGACAGGGTGAGACATTGTACAATGAG. The chain is built from TRBV6-2 or TRBV6-3 and TRBJ2-1; TRBD1 matches 8 bases. The CDR3 end is not reached by the read, which stops 3 residues before it; the germline J gene fills it in. From germline, CDR1 is MNHEY and CDR2 SVGEGT. Losses at the gene ends were 6 bases for V and 4 bases for J; bases not matched to a gene: 14. There are 17 residues in the CDR3.

Concerning this clone: The read halts 3 residues ahead of the CDR3 end, with the missing end drawn from the germline J gene. V is TRBV20-1 and J is TRBJ2-7, with TRBD2 matching 14 bases. The CDR3 covers 17 residues. V was pared by 0 bases and J by 3 bases, with 7 bases of the junction left unmatched. CDR1 is DFQATT and CDR2 is SNEGSKA in the germline V gene (reference sequence). CDR3 DNA (partial): TGCAGTGCTAGAGACCACCCGACTAGCGGGAGGGTCTACGAG. Translated, it gives CSARDHPTSGRVYE. The complete CDR3 reads CSARDHPTSGRVYEQYF.

Points on this clone: The read ends 3 residues early relative to the CDR3; the germline J gene fills the gap. This chain uses TRBV11-3 with TRBJ2-3; 8 bases are shared with TRBD2. Germline V CDR1 and CDR2: SGHNT, YENEEA. The CDR3 sequence is 13 residues long. Trimming at V came to 6 bases and at J to 7 bases, leaving 6 bases not matched to a gene. CDR3 protein: CASRKSGGHTQYF. The DNA read from the CDR3 is TGTGCCAGCAGAAAAAGCGGGGGCCATACG.

CDR3 DNA (partial): TGTGCCAGCAGCTTAGCTACGGCGGGAAGCTCCTACAATGAG. Amino acids: CASSLATAGSSYNE. The entire CDR3 reads CASSLATAGSSYNEQFF. The chain uses TRBV7-6 and TRBJ2-1; possibly TRBD2 for D (6 bases). The CDR3 is cut off 3 residues early in the read; its end comes from the germline J gene. CDR1 and CDR2 (germline): SGHVS, FNYEAQ. V lost 0 bases and J lost 0, with 12 bases in between. This CDR3 has 17 amino acids.

On this clone: Read sequence stops 3 residues before the CDR3 end, and the germline J gene provides the missing end. This chain uses TRBV5-1 with TRBJ2-7; 11 bases are shared with TRBD1. CDR3 size: 15 residues. The V and J ends lost 3 bases and 3 bases, in that order; junction bases with no gene match: 5. The germline CDR1 and CDR2 sequences are SGHRS and YFSETQ. This CDR3 reads CASSSGTGGYYEQYF. The CDR3 bases that were read are TGCGCCAGCAGCTCGGGGACAGGGGGATACTACGAG.